This T cell receptor beta chain was captured in a study of T cells in Graves' hyperthyroidism and ophthalmopathy. About the study: Any treatment followed the collection of peripheral blood at initial diagnosis.

This clonotype showed up just a few times. The antigen is not known. This CDR3 region has 14 residues. V lost 5 bases, J lost 5 bases, and 16 bases lay in between. Looked up from germline, CDR1 is MNHEY and CDR2 is SMNVEV (reference sequence). Study results and limitations: Most clonotypes expanded in the thyroid (above 0.001) were also present in blood.

TCR beta CDR3 region amplification was performed from RNA transcripts. The HTBI primer set drove a first-round RT-PCR of the TCR CDR3. TCRdb itself ran the multiplex PCR reads through MiXCR, one entry per CDR3 protein. Here the sample spans hundreds of thousands of distinct CDR3 sequences, about 15% being singletons. Investigators excluded patients with uncontrolled infection, other autoimmune disease, pregnancy or lactation. The sample consisted of blood. The source is a woman aged 45-65 years with Graves' ophthalmopathy. V gene TRBV27 combines with J gene TRBJ2-7; D unclear. The CDR3 DNA is TGTGCCAGCAGTCCAGCCGTCTGGGTGGACGAGCAGTACTTC. Amino acid sequence: CASSPAVWVDEQYF.